The following is a T cell receptor beta chain sequence with its context. Its antigen is still unknown. Clones were read by immunoSEQ multiplex PCR, and TCRdb kept only the in-frame ones, dropping some. The sample has 55,000 to 75,000 clones, over 75% seen once. CDR1 and CDR2 from the germline V gene are LGHNA and YNFKEQ. V dropped 0 bases and J dropped 5 bases, with 13 bases sitting between them. This CDR3 is 15 amino acids long. The data were taken from a study of graft-versus-host responses after intestinal transplantation. As for the study in general: Each recipient received anti-thymocyte globulin induction, then tacrolimus and steroids for approximately 3 years. Study-wide results and caveats: Researchers found GvH clones in recipient marrow, and some showed up first in ileum or blood. The highest levels of circulating GvH clones went along with early declines in HvG clones after transplant.

The starting material was unstimulated CD4+ T cells sorted from spleen or lymph node cells, obtained before transplant. The chain has TRBV4-2 and TRBJ2-5, with D maybe TRBD1 (6 bases). This TCR was sampled from a human donor who was the organ donor for an intestinal transplant. Written as DNA, the CDR3 is TGTGCCAGCAGCCAAGAAACAGGGAGAGTGGAGACCCAGTACTTC. It codes for CASSQETGRVETQYF.